This T cell receptor beta chain was observed in a study of T cells in Graves' hyperthyroidism and ophthalmopathy (dated by TCRdb to about 2019). In the study overall: Peripheral blood samples were taken at initial diagnosis, before any treatment was given. For training and testing, the roughly 97 patients in the discovery cohort were randomly divided in a 7:3 ratio. In roughly six Graves' hyperthyroidism patients, the study also compared T-cell repertoires from thyroid tissue with T-cell repertoires from blood. The paper reports TCR Vbeta CDR3 sequencing of 135 peripheral blood samples: fewer than 50 ophthalmopathy, over 70 hyperthyroidism and approximately 17 progressor patients. Following sampling, methimazole starting at 30 mg daily was given to hyperthyroidism patients, and high-dose intravenous methylprednisolone was given to ophthalmopathy patients. Prospective prediction of ophthalmopathy was tested in an independent validation cohort of approximately 18 hyperthyroidism patients and 15 to 17 patients who later progressed to ophthalmopathy. A discovery cohort of about a hundred patients, roughly 45 with Graves' ophthalmopathy and 55 to 65 with stable Graves' hyperthyroidism, was used to find distinguishing TCR V-J signatures.

The TCR beta CDR3 regions were amplified from the RNA transcripts. A first-round RT-PCR of the TCR CDR3 used the HTBI primer set with the Qiagen OneStep RT-PCR kit. Libraries were constructed in a second round of multiplex PCR, after which size selection and purification were carried out. Libraries were sequenced paired-end with 100 bp reads on an Illumina HiSeq2000. The study's processing was this. SOAPnuke was used to process the raw data, with reads discarded if the reads contained adapters or uncalled bases, had a mean Phred below 15, or lacked an exact constant-primer or identifier match. High-quality paired reads were merged using COPE v1.2.5, and each unique nucleotide sequence was defined as a clonotype. MiTCR v1.1 was used to align clonotypes to the IMGT TRBV, TRBD and TRBJ reference segments. The analysis included only V-J combinations with a frequency above 0.0001, which together covered around 99% of the repertoires. A TCS score was defined as the ratio between F50 (clonal expansion) and ExV (chaos), using BLOSUM62-based TCRdist between CDR3 peptides within each V-J. Welch's t-statistics and random forest reduced roughly 540 V-J features to around 14, which were used in a naive Bayes classifier (R e1071). TCRdb reprocessed the public reads (quality trimming at Q25 with fastp, clone calling with MiXCR) and kept in-frame beta chains. Entries are consolidated by CDR3 protein sequence, retaining the most common genes and DNA. The V and J calls and clone size are TCRdb's, not the authors'. Counted in this sample were some 560,000 distinct CDR3 sequences; more than 15% of them appeared once. Under 8% of the sample belongs to the ten largest clones.

Stable Graves' hyperthyroidism was defined as the absence of progression to ophthalmopathy over 18 months of follow-up. Hyperthyroidism patients were newly diagnosed, had a disease duration of under 2 months, and were aged 18 to 65 years. Any patient with an uncontrolled infection, another autoimmune disease, pregnancy or lactation was excluded. Diagnoses were established on the basis of clinical symptoms, serum thyroxine and TRAb, thyroid ultrasound, and orbital computed tomography. Ficoll-Paque density gradient centrifugation was used to isolate PBMCs from around 10 ml of fresh peripheral blood. Total RNA was extracted with Trizol reagent, and quality was checked on an Agilent 2100 Bioanalyzer. This clonotype was counted many times. Its antigen is unknown. Base qualities are not at hand, and no much larger clone is one base apart. Between the V and J ends, shortened by 5 bases and 2 bases respectively, the junction contains 10 bases. The germline V gene (reference sequence) provides CDR1 MNHEY and CDR2 SMNVEV. Measured from the cysteine to the phenylalanine, the CDR3 is 13 residues long. The CDR3 DNA has 39 bases and is translated from base 1.

Paper-wide results and their limitations: Most expanded thyroid clonotypes (frequency above 0.001) were also detected in blood, suggesting blood repertoires may reflect thyroid immune responses. In validation, the model predicted progression to ophthalmopathy with roughly 70% sensitivity and roughly 72% specificity, a median of 6.5 months before onset. In cross-validation, a model built on a 13 V-J signature told ophthalmopathy apart from stable hyperthyroidism with approximately 90% sensitivity and approximately 84% specificity, and in testing the same model reached 80%/75%. No statistical method was used to set the sample size in advance, and investigators knew the group allocation.

The chain is encoded by TRBV27 joined to TRBJ2-7; the D gene cannot be resolved reliably. The origin of this receptor is a woman in her 30s with Graves' hyperthyroidism. The specimen sequenced was blood. The CDR3 protein: CASSAPFTYEQYF. At the DNA level, the sequence is TGTGCCAGCAGTGCCCCCTTCACCTACGAGCAGTACTTC.